Each of the 10 T cell receptor beta chains below was sequenced from the same sample in a study of blood T cells in healthy people across ages. Primed by a sample-barcoded 5' primer and a J-beta primer mix, a second PCR proceeded for about 6 to 12 cycles. TCRdb reanalysed the 5' RACE reads using MiXCR and keeps one entry per CDR3 protein. The table records about 780,000 distinct CDR3 sequences, about half of them present only once. The sequencing input was blood. These receptors all come from a man at least 80 years old in good health.

This clonotype came up once. This chain uses TRBV7-2 with TRBJ2-5; TRBD1 agrees at 9 bases. The length of the CDR3 is 16 residues. Germline V CDR1 and CDR2: SGHTA, FQGNSA. The V gene end was trimmed by 5 bases and the J gene end by 5 bases; junction bases not matched to a gene: 12. The CDR3 region is CASSPRTGAVGETQYF. DNA of the CDR3: TGTGCCAGCAGCCCACGGACAGGGGCGGTCGGGGAGACCCAGTACTTC.

This clonotype was seen a few times. The chain couples TRBV7-9 to TRBJ2-1; 11 bases fit TRBD2. The CDR3 loop spans 18 amino acids. Germline-derived CDR1 and CDR2 are SEHNR and FQNEAQ (reference sequence). J lost 1 base, V lost 2 bases, and 7 bases had no gene match. The CDR3 sequence is CASSLLAGGPKSYNEQFF. Written as DNA, the CDR3 is TGTGCCAGCAGCTTACTAGCGGGAGGACCTAAATCCTACAATGAGCAGTTCTTC. The whole variable domain, remainder taken from reference TRBV7-9 and TRBJ2-1, is DTGVSQNPRHKITKRGQNVTFRCDPISEHNRLYWYRQTLGQGPEFLTYFQNEAQLEKSRLLSDRFSAERPKGSFSTLEIQRTEQGDSAMYLCASSLLAGGPKSYNEQFFGPGTRLTVL.

The genes are TRBV27 and TRBJ2-3; 9 bases line up with TRBD2. Germline values: CDR1 MNHEY, CDR2 SMNVEV (reference sequence). The V segment lost 2 bases and the J segment 6 bases; nucleotides outside the gene matches: 6. The length of the CDR3 is 15 residues. The CDR3 DNA follows: TGTGCCAGCAGTTTAATAGCGGGAGTAGTGGATACGCAGTATTTT. It specifies CASSLIAGVVDTQYF.

The rearrangement uses TRBV4-2 and TRBJ2-2; 7 bases map to TRBD2. Germline assignment: CDR1 LGHNA and CDR2 YNFKEQ. V trimming: 6 bases; J trimming: 5 bases; junction bases outside the gene matches: 12. This CDR3 has 16 residues. CDR3 DNA: TGTGCCAGCAGACAAAACCTAGCGGTGGGGACCGGGGAGCTGTTTTTT. Protein sequence: CASRQNLAVGTGELFF.

In its sample, this clonotype was seen a few times. J is TRBJ2-5 and V is TRBV7-2; D possibly uses TRBD1 or TRBD2 (5 bases each). V was clipped by 1 base and J by 2 bases, with 14 bases between them. Germline assignment: CDR1 SGHTA and CDR2 FQGNSA. CDR3 size: 16 residues. Here the CDR3 DNA reads TGTGCCAGCAGCTTAGTCGGGGCACGATTTCAAGAGACCCAGTACTTC. It encodes CASSLVGARFQETQYF.

The chain has TRBV7-2 and TRBJ2-3; the D gene is possibly TRBD2 (6 bases). From germline, CDR1 is SGHTA and CDR2 FQGNSA. Trimming cost V 0 bases and J 5 bases, with 15 bases left between them. The CDR3 spans 16 residues. The CDR3 nucleotides are TGTGCCAGCAGCTTAGCGGGAGGTGGGGGATTAGATACGCAGTATTTT. Protein: CASSLAGGGGLDTQYF.

The CDR3: CASSVGLRELFF. Written as DNA, the CDR3 is TGTGCCAGCAGTGTAGGCCTCCGGGAGCTGTTTTTT. V and J are TRBV2 and TRBJ2-2, with D unclear. CDR1 is SNHLY, CDR2 FYNNEI, per germline. There are 12 residues in the CDR3. V lost 4 bases to trimming and J lost 9 bases, with 9 bases between them.

The V and J genes are TRBV20-1 and TRBJ2-1, with D unclear. Germline V gives CDR1 DFQATT, CDR2 SNEGSKA (reference sequence). With 6 bases removed from V and 2 bases from J, the gap between germline ends came to 17 bases. This CDR3 has 15 amino acids. The CDR3 protein is CSAPDSAKTYNEQFF. CDR3 in DNA: TGCAGTGCCCCAGACTCGGCTAAAACCTACAATGAGCAGTTCTTC.

The chain joins TRBV7-3 to TRBJ2-7, with TRBD2 matching 14 bases. Unmatched junction bases numbered 4, after V lost 5 bases and J lost 7 bases. Germline CDR1 is SGHTA and CDR2 is FQGTGA. The CDR3 runs to 14 residues. CDR3 in amino acids: CASSVGLAGDEQYF. The CDR3 nucleotides are TGTGCCAGCAGCGTGGGACTAGCGGGAGATGAGCAGTACTTC.

The chain joins TRBV4-1 to TRBJ2-1; 8 bases match TRBD2. Trimming removed 4 bases from V and 7 bases from J; junction bases left unmatched: 15. The CDR3 runs 17 residues. CDR1 MGHRA and CDR2 YSYEKL come from the germline V gene. Here the CDR3 reads CASSRSPIAGPQNEQFF. The CDR3, as DNA: TGCGCCAGCAGCCGCAGCCCTATAGCGGGGCCCCAGAATGAGCAGTTCTTC.